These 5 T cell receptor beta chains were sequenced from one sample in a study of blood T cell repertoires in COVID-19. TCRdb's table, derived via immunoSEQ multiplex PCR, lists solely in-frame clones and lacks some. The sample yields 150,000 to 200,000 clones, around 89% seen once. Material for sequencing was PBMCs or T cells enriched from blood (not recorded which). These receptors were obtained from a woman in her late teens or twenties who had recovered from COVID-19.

The CDR3 DNA sequence: TGTGCCAGCAGCGTTGCCGGGACAGGGGATTACGAGCAGTACTTC. Residues: CASSVAGTGDYEQYF. J is TRBJ2-7 and V is TRBV9, with 10 bases lining up with TRBD1. The germline V gene has CDR1 SGDLS and CDR2 YYNGEE. This CDR3 contains 15 residues. The J segment lost 4 bases and the V segment lost 2 bases, leaving 6 bases of the junction unmatched.

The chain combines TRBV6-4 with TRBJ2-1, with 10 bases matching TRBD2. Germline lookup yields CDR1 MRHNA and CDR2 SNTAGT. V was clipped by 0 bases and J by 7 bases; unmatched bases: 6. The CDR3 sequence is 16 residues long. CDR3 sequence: CASSDSSSGSVNEQFF. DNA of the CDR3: TGTGCCAGCAGTGACTCGTCTAGCGGGAGTGTAAATGAGCAGTTCTTC.

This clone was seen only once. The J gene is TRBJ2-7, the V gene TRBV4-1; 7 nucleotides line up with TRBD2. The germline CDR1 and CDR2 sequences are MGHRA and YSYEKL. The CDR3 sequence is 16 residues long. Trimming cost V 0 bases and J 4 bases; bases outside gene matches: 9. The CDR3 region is CASSQDLPSGLYEQYF. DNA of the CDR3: TGCGCCAGCAGCCAAGATCTTCCTAGCGGTTTGTACGAGCAGTACTTC.

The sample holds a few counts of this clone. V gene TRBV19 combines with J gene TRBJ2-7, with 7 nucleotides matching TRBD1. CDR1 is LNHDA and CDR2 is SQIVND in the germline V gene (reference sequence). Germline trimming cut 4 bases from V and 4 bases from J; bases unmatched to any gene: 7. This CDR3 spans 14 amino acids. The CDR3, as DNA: TGTGCCAGTAGTACCGACCGACAGGGTTACGAGCAGTACTTC. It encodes CASSTDRQGYEQYF.

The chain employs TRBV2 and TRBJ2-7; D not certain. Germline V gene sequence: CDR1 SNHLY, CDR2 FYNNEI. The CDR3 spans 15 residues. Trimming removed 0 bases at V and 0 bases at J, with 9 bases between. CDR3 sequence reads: CASSEALRLSYEQYF. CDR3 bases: TGTGCCAGCAGTGAAGCGCTAAGACTCTCCTACGAGCAGTACTTC.